This T cell receptor (beta chain) was captured in a study of T cell clones after liver transplantation. In the study overall: TCRbeta sequencing after a pre-transplant mixed lymphocyte reaction identified graft-donor-reactive clones, later tracked in post-transplant blood.

Only in-frame clones appear in the TCRdb table, and some are missing; sequencing was by immunoSEQ multiplex PCR. Of more than 100,000 clones in the sample, about 88% were seen once. Per germline, CDR1 LGHNA and CDR2 YSLEER. This CDR3 region has 15 residues. V was cut by 0 bases and J by 6 bases, with 11 bases left in between. The source was CD4+ T cells from blood, collected around 4 years after liver transplant. The chain is built from TRBV4-3 and TRBJ2-2; the D is unclear. The receptor comes from a human patient who received a liver transplant. Some T cells may be the graft donor's. Here the CDR3 reads CASSQERLPAGELFF. The CDR3 region has the DNA TGCGCCAGCAGCCAAGAAAGGCTACCCGCCGGGGAGCTGTTTTTT.